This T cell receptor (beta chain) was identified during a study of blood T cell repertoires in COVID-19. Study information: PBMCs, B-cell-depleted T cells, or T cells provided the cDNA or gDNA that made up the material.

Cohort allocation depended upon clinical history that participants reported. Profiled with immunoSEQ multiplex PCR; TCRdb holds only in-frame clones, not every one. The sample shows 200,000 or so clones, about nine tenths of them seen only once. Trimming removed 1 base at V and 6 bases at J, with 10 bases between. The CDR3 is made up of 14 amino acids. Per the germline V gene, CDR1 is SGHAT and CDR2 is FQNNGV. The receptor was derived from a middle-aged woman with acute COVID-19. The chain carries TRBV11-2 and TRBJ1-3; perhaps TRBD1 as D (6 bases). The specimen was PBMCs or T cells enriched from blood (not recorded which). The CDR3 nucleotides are TGTGCCAGCAGCTTAGTGGCAGGGGAAAACACCATATATTTT. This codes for CASSLVAGENTIYF. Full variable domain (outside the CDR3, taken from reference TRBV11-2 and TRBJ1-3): EAGVAQSPRYKIIEKRQSVAFWCNPISGHATLYWYQQILGQGPKLLIQFQNNGVVDDSQLPKDRFSAERLKGVDSTLKIQPAKLEDSAVYLCASSLVAGENTIYFGEGSWLTVV.